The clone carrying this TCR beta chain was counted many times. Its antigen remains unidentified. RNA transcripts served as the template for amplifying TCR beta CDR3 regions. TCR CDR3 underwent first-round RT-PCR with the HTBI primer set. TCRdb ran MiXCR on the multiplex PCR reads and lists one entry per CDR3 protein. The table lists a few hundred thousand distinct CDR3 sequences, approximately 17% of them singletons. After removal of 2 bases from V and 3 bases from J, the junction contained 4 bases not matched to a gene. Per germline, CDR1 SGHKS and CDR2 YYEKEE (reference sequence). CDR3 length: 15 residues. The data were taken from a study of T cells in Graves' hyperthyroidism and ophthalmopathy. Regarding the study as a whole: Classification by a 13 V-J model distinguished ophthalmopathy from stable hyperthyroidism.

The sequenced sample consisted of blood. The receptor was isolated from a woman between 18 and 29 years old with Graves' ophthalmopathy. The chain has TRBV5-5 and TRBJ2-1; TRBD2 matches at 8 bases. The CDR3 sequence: CASSLAGVVYNEQFF. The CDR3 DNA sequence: TGTGCCAGCAGCTTAGCGGGAGTAGTCTACAATGAGCAGTTCTTC.